The source of this TCR beta chain is a study of cytomegalovirus exposure and HLA in healthy donors. The V and J ends lost 3 bases and 4 bases respectively, with 30 bases between them. Germline CDR1 is KGHSH and CDR2 is LQKENI. The CDR3 contains 20 residues. The PCR employed 60 Vbeta primers together with 13 Jbeta primers. Here immunoSEQ multiplex PCR was the method, and the copy in TCRdb shows in-frame clones only, minus some. Of approximately 120,000 clones listed, roughly 77% are singletons. The source of this sequence is a woman aged 30 to 39 in good health and CMV-seronegative. Sample: PBMCs. This chain joins TRBV18 and TRBJ1-1, with a weak D call TRBD1 (6 bases). CDR3 DNA: TGTGCCAGCTCACCGATTTCTCCCGTATACAGGGAAGCGCTAAGCACTGAAGCTTTCTTT. It yields the protein CASSPISPVYREALSTEAFF.